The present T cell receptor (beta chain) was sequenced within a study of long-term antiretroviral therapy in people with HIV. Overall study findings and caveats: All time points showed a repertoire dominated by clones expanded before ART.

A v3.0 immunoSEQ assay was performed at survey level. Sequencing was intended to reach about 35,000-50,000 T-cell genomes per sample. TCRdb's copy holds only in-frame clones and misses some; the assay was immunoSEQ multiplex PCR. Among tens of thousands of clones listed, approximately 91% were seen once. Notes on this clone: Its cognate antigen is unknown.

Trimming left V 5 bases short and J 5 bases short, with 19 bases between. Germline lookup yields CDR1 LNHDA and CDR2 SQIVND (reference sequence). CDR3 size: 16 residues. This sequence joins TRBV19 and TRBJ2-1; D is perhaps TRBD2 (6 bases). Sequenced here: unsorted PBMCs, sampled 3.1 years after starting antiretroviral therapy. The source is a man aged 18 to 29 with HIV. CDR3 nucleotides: TGTGCCAGTAGTGTCAGCACCTCAAAGCGGGACAATGAGCAGTTCTTC. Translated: CASSVSTSKRDNEQFF. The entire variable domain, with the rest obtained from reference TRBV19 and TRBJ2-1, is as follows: DGGITQSPKYLFRKEGQNVTLSCEQNLNHDAMYWYRQDPGQGLRLIYYSQIVNDFQKGDIAEGYSVSREKKESFPLTVTSAQKNPTAFYLCASSVSTSKRDNEQFFGPGTRLTVL.